The rows below give T cell receptor beta chains drawn from one sample of a study of cytotoxic CD8 clonotypes in ibrutinib-treated CLL. Libraries were prepared by immunoSEQ multiplex PCR; TCRdb keeps only in-frame clonotypes and omits some of them. The table shows some 310,000 clones, with around four fifths occurring only once. The source material was PBMCs, sampled before ibrutinib treatment. Receptors were obtained from a human donor with chronic lymphocytic leukemia. The CDR3 runs from the conserved cysteine through the conserved F or W. The D gene is left open where the match is weak. Clone sizes are given selectively: once, few, many, or a class where the clone is expanded.

V	size	D	J	DNA	CDR3
TRBV7-2	.	.	TRBJ2-7	TGTGCCAGCAGCTTACGGGACGAGCAGTACTTC	CASSLRDEQYF
TRBV2	.	.	TRBJ2-7	TGTGCCAGCATTTTTGGGATGTTGGGTCGGGGGCCCCCCGAGCAGTACTTC	CASIFGMLGRGPPEQYF
TRBV7-2	few	.	TRBJ1-5	TGTGCCAGCACTGTAGTGGGGGGCTTGGAGCCCCAGCATTTT	CASTVVGGLEPQHF
TRBV5-6	.	TRBD2	TRBJ2-1	TGTGCCAGCAGCACGCCGGGACTAGCGGGGAACAATGAGCAGTTCTTC	CASSTPGLAGNNEQFF
TRBV28	.	.	TRBJ2-3	TGTGCCAGCAGTTTAGACTGGGGCACAGATACGCAGTATTTT	CASSLDWGTDTQYF
TRBV4-3	.	TRBD2	TRBJ2-4	TGCGCCAGCAGCCGTGGACTAGTTTTGAACATTCAGTACTTC	CASSRGLVLNIQYF
TRBV20-1	few	.	TRBJ2-7	TGCAGTGCTGAGGACTCCTACGAGCAGTACTTC	CSAEDSYEQYF
TRBV7-3	.	TRBD2	TRBJ2-7	TGTGCCAGCAGCCTCGGGACTAGCGGCGAGCAGTACTTC	CASSLGTSGEQYF
TRBV2	.	TRBD2	TRBJ2-1	TGTGCCAGCAGCGGATTCGGTAGCGGGGCTTACAATGAGCAGTTCTTC	CASSGFGSGAYNEQFF
TRBV5-1	few	TRBD2	TRBJ2-1	TGCGCCAGCAGCTTGGAGGCGGGACTAGCGGAGCCAAACAATGAGCAGTTCTTC	CASSLEAGLAEPNNEQFF
TRBV4-2	.	.	TRBJ1-1	TGTGCCAGCAGCCAAGAGCACAGGGTGAACACTGAAGCTTTCTTT	CASSQEHRVNTEAFF
TRBV30	.	TRBD1	TRBJ2-2	TGTGCCTGGAGTAAGGGTCCGGGACAGGCTGTAGCGAACACCGGGGAGCTGTTTTTT	CAWSKGPGQAVANTGELFF
TRBV29-1	.	.	TRBJ2-3	TGCAGTGCTACTTTGGCCCGGCGAGATACGCAGTATTTT	CSATLARRDTQYF
TRBV7-3	.	TRBD2	TRBJ2-3	TGTGCCAGCAGCCCTCTGGGCGGGAGAGCCACAGATACGCAGTATTTT	CASSPLGGRATDTQYF
TRBV30	.	TRBD1	TRBJ1-3	TGTGCCTGGACCGACAGGGGACGTTCTGGAAACACCATATATTTT	CAWTDRGRSGNTIYF
TRBV5-1	.	.	TRBJ2-7	TGCGCCAGCAGCGAAACGTCGACTATAAACTACGAGCAGTACTTC	CASSETSTINYEQYF
TRBV9	.	.	TRBJ2-7	TGTGCCAGCAGCGTAGGTGGAGGGCCGGAGAGCTCCTACGAGCAGTACTTC	CASSVGGGPESSYEQYF
TRBV19	.	.	TRBJ1-5	TGTGCCAGTAGTGGACAAAATAGCAATCAGCCCCAGCATTTT	CASSGQNSNQPQHF
TRBV15	.	.	TRBJ2-6	TGTGCCACCAGCAGTGATCTAGGGAGAACTGGGGTCCTGACTTTC	CATSSDLGRTGVLTF
TRBV27	.	.	TRBJ1-2	TGTGCCAGCAGCTCCCAGTCCGACGGCTACTACACCTTC	CASSSQSDGYYTF
TRBV25-1	.	.	TRBJ2-1	TGTGCCAGCGGTAGGGATCGGTCCTACAATGAGCAGTTCTTC	CASGRDRSYNEQFF
TRBV5-7	.	.	TRBJ2-5	TGTGCCAGCAGCCTTTTTGGGTCCACCCAGTACTTC	CASSLFGSTQYF
TRBV7-2	few	.	TRBJ1-2	TGTGCCAGCAGCTTAGACTTACTTGGCTACACCTTC	CASSLDLLGYTF
TRBV6-1	.	.	TRBJ2-4	TGTGCCAGCAGTGAATGGGACGGGGGCAAAAACATTCAGTACTTC	CASSEWDGGKNIQYF
TRBV5-6	.	.	TRBJ2-7	TGTGCCAGCAGCCCCCTGAGGGATAGAATTAACTACGAGCAGTACTTC	CASSPLRDRINYEQYF
TRBV30	medium-sized	TRBD1	TRBJ1-2	TGTGCCTGGAGTGTACAGCGGACAGGGGGCATCTATGGCTACACCTTC	CAWSVQRTGGIYGYTF
TRBV5-1	.	.	TRBJ1-2	TGCGCCAGCAGCTTTTCCGGGGATTATGGCTACACCTTC	CASSFSGDYGYTF
TRBV6-6	once	.	TRBJ1-2	TGTGCCAGCAGTTACGCGGACGGACTCTATGGCTACACCTTC	CASSYADGLYGYTF
TRBV10-3	.	.	TRBJ1-1	TGTGCCATCAGACCGGGACCGATTATGAACACTGAAGCTTTCTTT	CAIRPGPIMNTEAFF
TRBV28	.	.	TRBJ1-2	TGTGCCAGCAGTCTCCTTGGCAGGATCTATGGCTACACCTTC	CASSLLGRIYGYTF
TRBV28	.	.	TRBJ2-1	TGTGCCAGCAGTCCGGGACGGCGCTTGGATGAGCAGTTCTTC	CASSPGRRLDEQFF